The 24 T cell receptor beta chains listed next were all sequenced from one sample in a study of T cell responses to AZD1222 COVID-19 vaccine. This table comes from immunoSEQ multiplex PCR, and its TCRdb copy is limited to in-frame clones, with some not included. Among approximately 140,000 clones, roughly nine tenths were seen once, and the ten largest hold around 7.6%. The material sequenced was peripheral blood, taken 28 days after the second dose of the MenACWY control vaccine. Receptor source: an adult who received the MenACWY meningococcal vaccine as a control.

The chain joins TRBV5-1 to TRBJ2-7; 11 bases map to TRBD2. There are 16 residues in the CDR3. CDR1 and CDR2 from the germline V gene are SGHRS and YFSETQ. V lost 4 bases to trimming and J lost 2 bases; unmatched junction nucleotides: 8. Here the CDR3 reads CASSGPTSGVAYEQYF. In DNA, the CDR3 is TGCGCCAGCAGCGGACCGACTAGCGGGGTGGCCTACGAGCAGTACTTC. Combining the CDR3 with reference TRBV5-1 and TRBJ2-7 gives the whole variable domain KAGVTQTPRYLIKTRGQQVTLSCSPISGHRSVSWYQQTPGQGLQFLFEYFSETQRNKGNFPGRFSGRQFSNSRSEMNVSTLELGDSALYLCASSGPTSGVAYEQYFGPGTRLTVT.

This sequence joins TRBV9 and TRBJ2-5, with 8 bases aligning to TRBD2. The CDR3 consists of 16 residues. CDR1 is SGDLS and CDR2 is YYNGEE in the germline V gene. V lost 0 bases and J lost 0; bases outside the gene matches: 4. This CDR3 is CASSVALLADQETQYF. The CDR3 nucleotides are TGTGCCAGCAGCGTAGCCTTACTAGCGGACCAAGAGACCCAGTACTTC. The full variable domain, in which reference TRBV9 and TRBJ2-5 provide the parts outside the CDR3, is DSGVTQTPKHLITATGQRVTLRCSPRSGDLSVYWYQQSLDQGLQFLIQYYNGEERAKGNILERFSAQQFPDLHSELNLSSLELGDSALYFCASSVALLADQETQYFGPGTRLLVL.

The chain combines TRBV5-5 with TRBJ1-5, with no clear D. There are 15 residues in the CDR3. V dropped 1 base and J dropped 0 bases, with 8 bases sitting between them. In germline, CDR1 is SGHKS, CDR2 YYEKEE (reference sequence). The CDR3 here is CASSLIPDSNQPQHF. CDR3 DNA: TGTGCCAGCAGCTTGATTCCGGATAGCAATCAGCCCCAGCATTTT.

The sample holds one count of this clone. The rearrangement links TRBV9 to TRBJ1-3; D may be TRBD1 (5 bases). The germline V and J ends were trimmed by 2 bases and 3 bases, with 12 bases remaining between them. Germline CDR1 SGDLS, CDR2 YYNGEE. This CDR3 contains 15 residues. Written as DNA, the CDR3 is TGTGCCAGCAGCGTGGGACCAAAGGATGGAAACACCATATATTTT. Residues: CASSVGPKDGNTIYF.

The chain couples TRBV15 to TRBJ2-5; D is unresolved. Germline assignment: CDR1 LNHNV and CDR2 YYDKDF (reference sequence). V was cut by 0 bases and J by 4 bases, with 12 bases left in between. This CDR3 comprises 15 residues. The CDR3 DNA sequence: TGTGCCACCAGCAGAGATATTCACTCTGGAGAGACCCAGTACTTC. Protein sequence: CATSRDIHSGETQYF.

V usage is TRBV4-2 and J usage is TRBJ2-6; TRBD2 aligns across 7 bases. The V gene end was trimmed by 1 base and the J gene end by 1 base; junction bases not matched to a gene: 4. CDR3 length: 17 amino acids. CDR1 and CDR2 (germline): LGHNA, YNFKEQ. DNA for the CDR3: TGTGCCAGCAGCCAAGCTGGGGGGGGATCTGGGGCCAACGTCCTGACTTTC. This gives the protein CASSQAGGGSGANVLTF.

This chain links TRBV19 with TRBJ1-4, with a weak D call TRBD1 (5 bases). CDR3 size: 13 residues. Germline V gene data show CDR1 as LNHDA and CDR2 as SQIVND (reference sequence). Deletions cut 5 bases from V and 5 bases from J, with 9 bases between. The CDR3 coding sequence is TGTGCCAGTAGTCCGGGGCGGAATGAAAAACTGTTTTTT. It codes for CASSPGRNEKLFF.

This chain joins TRBV24-1 and TRBJ2-3, with 10 nucleotides matching TRBD1. The length of the CDR3 is 16 residues. V gave up 3 bases and J gave up 7 bases; unmatched junction bases: 9. Per germline, CDR1 KGHDR and CDR2 SFDVKD. CDR3 DNA sequence: TGTGCCACCAGTGATACTGACAGGGGGCTCGTCTATACGCAGTATTTT. Amino acid sequence: CATSDTDRGLVYTQYF.

This clone is a singleton in its sample. V is TRBV19 and J is TRBJ2-6, with TRBD1 as a possible D gene (5 bases). Germline loops: CDR1 LNHDA, CDR2 SQIVND (reference sequence). The germline V and J ends were trimmed by 3 bases and 4 bases, with 16 bases remaining between them. This CDR3 is built from 17 residues. The CDR3 coding sequence is TGTGCCAGTAGTATTGTTCAGGGAACAGGAGGGGCCAACGTCCTGACTTTC. Translating gives CASSIVQGTGGANVLTF. Filled out from reference TRBV19 and TRBJ2-6, the complete variable domain reads DGGITQSPKYLFRKEGQNVTLSCEQNLNHDAMYWYRQDPGQGLRLIYYSQIVNDFQKGDIAEGYSVSREKKESFPLTVTSAQKNPTAFYLCASSIVQGTGGANVLTFGAGSRLTVL.

A remark on this clone: Other DNA sequences in this specimen translate into the identical CDR3. The J gene is TRBJ2-7, the V gene TRBV28, with unresolved D. The CDR3 totals 12 residues. Germline-derived CDR1 and CDR2 are MDHEN and SYDVKM. The ends were cut back, 5 bases at V and 3 bases at J, with 8 bases in the middle. The CDR3 DNA reads TGTGCCAGCAGTCTGACGGTCTACGAGCAGTACTTC. It is translated as CASSLTVYEQYF.

The chain recombines TRBV7-8 with TRBJ1-1; D remains unclear. Germline lookup yields CDR1 SGHVS and CDR2 FQNEAQ. V was trimmed by 0 bases and J by 4 bases, leaving 6 bases between them. The CDR3 is 13 amino acids. The CDR3 loop reads CASSLAGFTEAFF. CDR3 nucleotides: TGTGCCAGCAGCTTAGCAGGGTTCACTGAAGCTTTCTTT.

This clone was found once. This chain connects TRBV6-5 to TRBJ2-3, with 8 bases identical to TRBD1. Germline values: CDR1 MNHEY, CDR2 SVGAGI. CDR3 size: 15 residues. V shed 2 bases and J 1 base; nucleotides not matched to a gene: 2. For the CDR3, the DNA is TGTGCCAGCAGTTACCCGGGACAGGGCACAGATACGCAGTATTTT. Translated, it gives CASSYPGQGTDTQYF.

In its sample, this clone was seen once. The chain employs TRBV3-1 (or the pseudogene TRBV3-2) and TRBJ2-3; D is uncertain. Germline V lookup: CDR1 LGHDT, CDR2 YNNKEL (reference sequence). The germline V and J ends were trimmed by 1 base and 6 bases, with 14 bases remaining between them. CDR3 length equals 15 residues. Here the CDR3 reads CASSQGPLLVDTQYF. The CDR3 nucleotides read TGTGCCAGCAGCCAAGGCCCACTTTTAGTGGATACGCAGTATTTT.

This chain uses TRBV23-1 with TRBJ2-5; 8 bases are shared with TRBD1. TRBV23-1 is annotated as an ORF whose role is uncertain. J gave up 5 bases and V 7 bases, and 15 bases lay outside the gene matches. The CDR3 is 16 residues long. The CDR3 loop reads CASTNPGHRGDETQYF. DNA of the CDR3: TGCGCCAGCACCAACCCCGGGCACAGGGGGGACGAGACCCAGTACTTC.

This rearrangement joins TRBV6-2 or TRBV6-3 to TRBJ2-7, with a weak D call TRBD2 (6 bases). Germline V gene data show CDR1 as MNHEY and CDR2 as SVGEGT. Trimming took off 4 bases at V and 3 bases at J, with 16 bases between the two ends. The CDR3 has 15 residues. The CDR3 loop reads CASSSSGTPGYEQYF. The CDR3 region has the DNA TGTGCCAGCAGTTCTTCCGGGACTCCAGGCTACGAGCAGTACTTC.

J is TRBJ2-1 and V is TRBV4-3; unclear D gene. V dropped 4 bases and J dropped 8 bases, with 15 bases sitting between them. Germline lookup yields CDR1 LGHNA and CDR2 YSLEER. This CDR3 has 14 amino acids. The CDR3 spells CASSPRAGWDEQFF. The CDR3 DNA is TGCGCCAGCAGCCCCCGTGCAGGTTGGGATGAGCAGTTCTTC.

The table lists this clone with a count of one. The chain is built from TRBV18 and TRBJ1-6; TRBD1 matches at 10 bases. Germline lookup yields CDR1 KGHSH and CDR2 LQKENI. Unmatched junction bases numbered 9, after V lost 4 bases and J lost 0 bases. The CDR3 consists of 19 residues. Here the CDR3 reads CASSLTGTGVNSYNSPLHF. The CDR3 DNA reads TGTGCCAGCTCACTCACCGGGACAGGGGTCAACTCCTATAATTCACCCCTCCACTTT.

This rearrangement joins TRBV11-2 to TRBJ2-7; 9 positions match TRBD2. Germline CDR1 SGHAT, CDR2 FQNNGV. The CDR3 consists of 16 residues. V lost 5 bases, J lost 4 bases, and 12 bases stayed unmatched. This CDR3 is CASSPQAGGRSYEQYF. CDR3 bases: TGTGCCAGCAGCCCTCAGGCGGGGGGGAGGTCTTACGAGCAGTACTTC.

The chain links TRBV28 to TRBJ2-1, with 7 bases that match TRBD2. This CDR3 has 15 amino acids. The trim removed 5 bases at V and 7 bases at J, leaving 11 bases unmatched. Germline CDR1 and CDR2: MDHEN and SYDVKM. The CDR3 region is CASSTSAEGWNEQFF. The CDR3 coding sequence is TGTGCCAGCAGTACTAGCGCCGAGGGGTGGAATGAGCAGTTCTTC.

V is TRBV5-1 and J is TRBJ2-7, with unresolved D. V was trimmed by 3 bases and J by 2 bases, leaving 15 bases between them. Germline CDR1 reads SGHRS; CDR2 reads YFSETQ. This CDR3 is 15 amino acids long. Here the CDR3 DNA reads TGCGCCAGCAGCTCCTCACAGCCAGGTACCTACGAGCAGTACTTC. Residues: CASSSSQPGTYEQYF.

The chain uses TRBV19 and TRBJ2-7, with D maybe TRBD2 (6 bases). The CDR3 consists of 14 residues. V lost 5 bases and J 2 bases, leaving 13 bases between the germline ends. Germline V gene lookup returns CDR1 LNHDA and CDR2 SQIVND (reference sequence). CDR3 nucleotides: TGTGCCAGTAGTCCGCGGGACGGAACCTACGAGCAGTACTTC. Its protein is CASSPRDGTYEQYF.

This sequence joins TRBV28 and TRBJ1-2; D is ambiguous. CDR3 length equals 13 residues. The V and J ends lost 1 base and 6 bases respectively, with 9 bases between them. CDR1 is MDHEN, CDR2 SYDVKM, per germline. The CDR3 DNA reads as TGTGCCAGCAGTTTATACTACAGAGATGGCTACACCTTC. Protein sequence: CASSLYYRDGYTF.

V is TRBV5-1 and J is TRBJ2-1; unclear D gene. The V gene's germline CDR1 is SGHRS and CDR2 YFSETQ. V was shortened by 0 bases and J by 5 bases, with 6 bases between the two germline ends. The CDR3 has 13 residues. For the CDR3, the DNA is TGCGCCAGCAGCTTGGGCACCGACAATGAGCAGTTCTTC. It is translated as CASSLGTDNEQFF.

CDR3 amino acids: CASSFGSSWGETQYF. The DNA of the CDR3 is TGCGCCAGCAGCTTCGGGTCTTCGTGGGGGGAGACCCAGTACTTC. The chain joins TRBV5-1 to TRBJ2-5, with D tentatively TRBD1 or TRBD2 (5 bases each). Germline-derived CDR1 and CDR2 are SGHRS and YFSETQ. This CDR3 region has 15 residues. V lost 2 bases to trimming and J lost 5 bases, with 16 bases between them.